This T cell receptor beta chain was sequenced during a study of spatial heterogeneity in lung cancer. On the study more broadly: The study observed each unique TCR and UMI combination more than ten times on average in raw reads.

This clonotype was counted many times. TCRdb re-called the 5' RACE reads through MiXCR, storing one row per CDR3 protein. The data contain roughly 25,000 distinct CDR3 sequences, approximately 5% of them seen just once; the ten biggest clones take up 4% to 6.5%. The germline V gene encodes CDR1 WSHSY and CDR2 SAAADI. The J segment lost 3 bases and the V segment lost 2 bases, leaving 7 bases of the junction unmatched. This CDR3 contains 15 residues. The time point is: sample taken at primary tumor resection. From tumor, nontumor lung or frozen PBMC, whole RNA was taken unsorted for sequencing. The donors, 70 or so patients with untreated early-stage non-small cell lung cancer, provided the samples.

The sequence derives from a male donor with early-stage non-small cell lung cancer. This material consisted of PBMCs, taken at surgery. V gene TRBV10-2 combines with J gene TRBJ2-7; 7 bases align to TRBD2. DNA for the CDR3: TGCGCCAGCAGTGAGCTGGCTAGCGGCCACTACGAGCAGTACTTC. This gives the protein CASSELASGHYEQYF.